The clone carrying this T cell receptor (beta chain) appeared a few times. These data are taken from a study of blood T cells in healthy people across ages. Next came a second PCR, run for roughly 6 to 11 cycles, which used a sample-barcoded 5' primer along with a J-beta primer mix. From the 5' RACE reads, TCRdb called clonotypes with MiXCR, one entry per CDR3 protein. The sample lists some 1.4 million distinct CDR3 sequences; about 43% were seen once. Input material: blood. The sequence was obtained from a woman aged 18-29 years in good health.

As DNA, the CDR3 is TGTGCCAGCAGCGTCCTCCTGGGCATCGTTGGGGATACGCAGTATTTT. Translating gives CASSVLLGIVGDTQYF. The V and J genes are TRBV7-2 and TRBJ2-3; D unresolved. Germline loops: CDR1 SGHTA, CDR2 FQGNSA. V was pared by 5 bases and J by 6 bases, with 21 bases between. The CDR3 totals 16 residues.